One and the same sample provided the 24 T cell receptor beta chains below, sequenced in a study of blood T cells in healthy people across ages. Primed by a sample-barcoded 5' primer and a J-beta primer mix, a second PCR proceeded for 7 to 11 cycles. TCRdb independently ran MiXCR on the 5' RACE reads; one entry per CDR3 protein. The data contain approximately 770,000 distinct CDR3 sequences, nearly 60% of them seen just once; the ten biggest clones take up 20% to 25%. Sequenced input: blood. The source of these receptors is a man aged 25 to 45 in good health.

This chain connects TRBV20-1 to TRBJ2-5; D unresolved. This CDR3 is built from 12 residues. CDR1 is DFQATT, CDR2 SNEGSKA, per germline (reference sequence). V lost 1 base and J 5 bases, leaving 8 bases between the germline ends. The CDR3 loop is CSARGIFETQYF. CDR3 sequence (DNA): TGCAGTGCTAGAGGTATTTTCGAGACCCAGTACTTC.

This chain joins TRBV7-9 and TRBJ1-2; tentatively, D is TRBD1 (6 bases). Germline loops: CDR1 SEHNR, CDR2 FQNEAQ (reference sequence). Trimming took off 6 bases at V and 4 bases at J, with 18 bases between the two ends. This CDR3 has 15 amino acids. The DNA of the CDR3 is TGTGCCAGCAGTGTAAGAAGACAGGCGTCCTATGGCTACACCTTC. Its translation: CASSVRRQASYGYTF.

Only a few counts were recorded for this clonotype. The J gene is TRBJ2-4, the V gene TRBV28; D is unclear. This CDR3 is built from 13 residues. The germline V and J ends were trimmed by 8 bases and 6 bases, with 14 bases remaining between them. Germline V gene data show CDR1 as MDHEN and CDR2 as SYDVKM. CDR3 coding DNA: TGTGCCAGCTCCTTTGATAAGCTAAACATTCAGTACTTC. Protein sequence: CASSFDKLNIQYF. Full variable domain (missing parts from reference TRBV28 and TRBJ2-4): DVKVTQSSRYLVKRTGEKVFLECVQDMDHENMFWYRQDPGLGLRLIYFSYDVKMKEKGDIPEGYSVSREKKERFSLILESASTNQTSMYLCASSFDKLNIQYFGAGTRLSVL.

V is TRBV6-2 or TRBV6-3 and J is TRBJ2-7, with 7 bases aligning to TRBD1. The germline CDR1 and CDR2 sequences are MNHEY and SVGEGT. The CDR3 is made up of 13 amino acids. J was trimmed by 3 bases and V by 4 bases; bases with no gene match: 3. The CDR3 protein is CASSWTGHYEQYF. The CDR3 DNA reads TGTGCCAGCAGTTGGACAGGACACTACGAGCAGTACTTC.

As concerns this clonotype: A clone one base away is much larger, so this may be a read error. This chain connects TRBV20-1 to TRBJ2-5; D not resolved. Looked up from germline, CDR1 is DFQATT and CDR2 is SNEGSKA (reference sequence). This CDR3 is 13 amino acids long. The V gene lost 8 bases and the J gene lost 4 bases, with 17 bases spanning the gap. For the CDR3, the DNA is TGCAGTCCCACCCCCAGCTTGAGAGAGACCCAGTACTTC. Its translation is CSPTPSLRETQYF.

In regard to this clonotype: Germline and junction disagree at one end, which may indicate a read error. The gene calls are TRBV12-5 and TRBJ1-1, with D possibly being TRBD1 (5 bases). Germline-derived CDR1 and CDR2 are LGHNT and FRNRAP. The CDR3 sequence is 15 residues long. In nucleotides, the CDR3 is TGTGCTAGTGGTCAGCCGGGACTCAAGAACACTGGAGCTGTCTTT. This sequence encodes CASGQPGLKNTGAVF.

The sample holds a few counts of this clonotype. The CDR3, as DNA: TGTGCCACCGTAGAGTCCGTGAACACTGAAGCTTTCTTT. Its translation: CATVESVNTEAFF. This chain connects TRBV2 to TRBJ1-1; D not certain. V was shortened by 10 bases and J by 0 bases, with 12 bases between the two germline ends. Germline lookup yields CDR1 SNHLY and CDR2 FYNNEI. The CDR3 consists of 13 residues.

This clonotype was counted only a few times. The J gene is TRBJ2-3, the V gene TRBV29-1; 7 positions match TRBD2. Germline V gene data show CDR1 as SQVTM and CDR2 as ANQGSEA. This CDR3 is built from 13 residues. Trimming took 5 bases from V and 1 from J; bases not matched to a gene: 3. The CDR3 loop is CSVRLAGTDTQYF. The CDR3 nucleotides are TGCAGCGTTCGACTAGCTGGCACAGATACGCAGTATTTT.

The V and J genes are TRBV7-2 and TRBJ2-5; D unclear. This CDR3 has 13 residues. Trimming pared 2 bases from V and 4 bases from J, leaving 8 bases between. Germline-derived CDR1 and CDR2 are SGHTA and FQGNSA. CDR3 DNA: TGTGCCAGCAGCTTAAACCCCCGAGAGACCCAGTACTTC. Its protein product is CASSLNPRETQYF.

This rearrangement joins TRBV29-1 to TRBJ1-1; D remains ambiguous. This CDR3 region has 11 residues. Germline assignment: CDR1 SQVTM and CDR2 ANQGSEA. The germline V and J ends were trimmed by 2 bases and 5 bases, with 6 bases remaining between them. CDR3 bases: TGCAGCGTTGAATACACGACTGAAGCTTTCTTT. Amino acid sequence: CSVEYTTEAFF.

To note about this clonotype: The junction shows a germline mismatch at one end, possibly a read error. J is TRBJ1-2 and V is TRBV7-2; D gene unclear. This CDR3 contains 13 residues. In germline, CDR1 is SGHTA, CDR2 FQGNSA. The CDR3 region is CASSLGINHGYTF. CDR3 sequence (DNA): TGTGCCAGCAGCTTAGGGATTAACCATGGCTACACCTTC.

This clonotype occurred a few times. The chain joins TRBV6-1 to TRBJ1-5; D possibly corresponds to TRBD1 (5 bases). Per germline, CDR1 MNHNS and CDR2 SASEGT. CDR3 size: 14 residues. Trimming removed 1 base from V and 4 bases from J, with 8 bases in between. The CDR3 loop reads CASSEGGGNQPQHF. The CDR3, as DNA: TGTGCCAGCAGTGAAGGGGGCGGGAATCAGCCCCAGCATTTT.

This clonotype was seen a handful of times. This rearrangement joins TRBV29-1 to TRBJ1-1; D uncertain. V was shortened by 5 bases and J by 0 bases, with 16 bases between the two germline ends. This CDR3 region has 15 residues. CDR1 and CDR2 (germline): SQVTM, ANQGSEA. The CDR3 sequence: CSVRPPPWMNTEAFF. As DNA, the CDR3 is TGCAGCGTTAGACCCCCCCCGTGGATGAACACTGAAGCTTTCTTT.

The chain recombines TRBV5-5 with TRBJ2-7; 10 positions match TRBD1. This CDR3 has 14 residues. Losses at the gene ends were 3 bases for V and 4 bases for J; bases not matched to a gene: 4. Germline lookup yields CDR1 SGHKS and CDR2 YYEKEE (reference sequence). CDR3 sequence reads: CASSWGTGEYEQYF. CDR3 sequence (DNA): TGTGCCAGCAGCTGGGGGACAGGGGAATACGAGCAGTACTTC.

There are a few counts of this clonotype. CDR3 protein: CSASVSGASSYNEQFF. CDR3 DNA sequence: TGCAGTGCTAGCGTCAGCGGGGCTAGCTCCTACAATGAGCAGTTCTTC. The chain recombines TRBV20-1 with TRBJ2-1, with TRBD2 identical over 7 bases. This CDR3 has 16 residues. Per the germline V gene, CDR1 is DFQATT and CDR2 is SNEGSKA (reference sequence). V was pared by 3 bases and J by 0 bases, with 8 bases of the junction left unmatched.

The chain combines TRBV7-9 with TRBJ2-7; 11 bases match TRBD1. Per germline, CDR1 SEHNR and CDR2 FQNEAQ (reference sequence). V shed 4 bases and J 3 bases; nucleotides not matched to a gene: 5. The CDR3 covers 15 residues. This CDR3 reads CASSYGQGAIYEQYF. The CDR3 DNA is TGTGCCAGCAGCTACGGACAGGGGGCGATCTACGAGCAGTACTTC.

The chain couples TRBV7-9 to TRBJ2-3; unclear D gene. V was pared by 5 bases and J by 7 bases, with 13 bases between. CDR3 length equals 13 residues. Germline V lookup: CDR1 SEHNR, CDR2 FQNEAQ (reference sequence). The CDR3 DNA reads TGTGCCAGCAGCCCCCCCCCTCATTATACGCAGTATTTT. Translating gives CASSPPPHYTQYF. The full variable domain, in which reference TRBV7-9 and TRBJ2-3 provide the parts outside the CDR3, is DTGVSQNPRHKITKRGQNVTFRCDPISEHNRLYWYRQTLGQGPEFLTYFQNEAQLEKSRLLSDRFSAERPKGSFSTLEIQRTEQGDSAMYLCASSPPPHYTQYFGPGTRLTVL.

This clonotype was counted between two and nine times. CDR3 sequence: CASSHEDEQFF. CDR3 coding DNA: TGTGCCAGCAGCCATGAAGATGAGCAGTTCTTC. The genes are TRBV3-1 and TRBJ2-1; no reliable D call. The V end lost 3 bases, the J end lost 8 bases, and 5 bases lay between the germline ends. CDR1 is LGHDT, CDR2 YNNKEL, per germline (reference sequence). This CDR3 spans 11 amino acids.

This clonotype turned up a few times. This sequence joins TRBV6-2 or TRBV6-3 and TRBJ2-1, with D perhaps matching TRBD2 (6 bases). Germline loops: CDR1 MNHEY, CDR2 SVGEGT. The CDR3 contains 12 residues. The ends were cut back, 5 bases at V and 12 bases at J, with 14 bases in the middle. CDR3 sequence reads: CASSPRRDGQFF. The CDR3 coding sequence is TGTGCCAGCAGTCCACGGCGGGATGGGCAGTTCTTC.

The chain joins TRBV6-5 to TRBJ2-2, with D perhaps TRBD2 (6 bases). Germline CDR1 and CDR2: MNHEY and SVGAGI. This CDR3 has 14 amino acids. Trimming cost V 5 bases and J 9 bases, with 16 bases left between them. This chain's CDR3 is CASSQIAEARELFF. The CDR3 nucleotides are TGTGCCAGCAGTCAGATAGCGGAGGCCAGGGAGCTGTTTTTT.

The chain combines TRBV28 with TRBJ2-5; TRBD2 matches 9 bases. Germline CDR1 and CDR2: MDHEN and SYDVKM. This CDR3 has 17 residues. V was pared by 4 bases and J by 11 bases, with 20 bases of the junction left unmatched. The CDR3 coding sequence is TGTGCCAGCAGTTCCGGGACTAGCTCTCTCTCGGGCAATGAGCAGTACTTC. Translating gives CASSSGTSSLSGNEQYF.

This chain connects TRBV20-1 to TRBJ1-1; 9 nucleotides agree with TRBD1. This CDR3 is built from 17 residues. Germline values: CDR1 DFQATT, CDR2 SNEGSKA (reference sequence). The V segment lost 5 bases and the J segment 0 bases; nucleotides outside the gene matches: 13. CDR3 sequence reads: CSALHSGTGPLNTEAFF. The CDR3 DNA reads TGCAGTGCTTTACACTCCGGGACAGGGCCCTTGAACACTGAAGCTTTCTTT.

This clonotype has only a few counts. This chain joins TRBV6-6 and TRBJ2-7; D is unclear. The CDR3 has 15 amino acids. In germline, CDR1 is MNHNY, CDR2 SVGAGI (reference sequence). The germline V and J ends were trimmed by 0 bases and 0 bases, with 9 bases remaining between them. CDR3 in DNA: TGTGCCAGCAGTTACTCGACCCGTAGCTCCTACGAGCAGTACTTC. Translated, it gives CASSYSTRSSYEQYF.

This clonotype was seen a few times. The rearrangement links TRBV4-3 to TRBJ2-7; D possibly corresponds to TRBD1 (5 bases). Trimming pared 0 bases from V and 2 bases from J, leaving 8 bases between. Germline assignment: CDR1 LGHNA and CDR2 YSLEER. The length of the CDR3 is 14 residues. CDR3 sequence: CASSQDSTAYEQYF. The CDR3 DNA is TGCGCCAGCAGCCAAGATTCGACAGCCTACGAGCAGTACTTC.